A single sample gave rise to the 12 T cell receptor beta chains below, sequenced in a study of T cells in Graves' hyperthyroidism and ophthalmopathy. The source material, RNA transcripts, was used to amplify TCR beta CDR3 regions. Using the HTBI primer set, a first-round RT-PCR was run on the TCR CDR3. Using its own MiXCR run on the multiplex PCR reads, TCRdb lists one record per CDR3 protein. This sample has roughly 290,000 distinct CDR3 sequences; about 15% occur once, and the top ten carry approximately 60%. The sequencing input was blood. These receptors came from a woman aged 60-70 years with Graves' ophthalmopathy.

At least ten counts were recorded for this clonotype. The J gene is TRBJ2-5, the V gene TRBV18, with D possibly TRBD2 on 7 matching bases. Germline V gene data show CDR1 as KGHSH and CDR2 as LQKENI. Trimming took off 0 bases at V and 5 bases at J, with 16 bases between the two ends. The CDR3 runs to 16 residues. CDR3 nucleotide sequence: TGTGCCAGCTCACCACCGGCGGGGGCATTTGGGGAGACCCAGTACTTC. Its protein product is CASSPPAGAFGETQYF.

This clonotype was observed a handful of times. J is TRBJ1-5 and V is TRBV12-3 or TRBV12-4; D is unclear. CDR3 length equals 13 residues. Trimming cost V 4 bases and J 5 bases, with 9 bases left between them. The CDR3 region is CASSYGRDQPQHF. The CDR3 DNA follows: TGTGCCAGCAGTTACGGAAGGGATCAGCCCCAGCATTTT.

The chain joins TRBV4-1 to TRBJ1-1; D gene ambiguous. The CDR3 has 14 residues. Per the germline V gene, CDR1 is MGHRA and CDR2 is YSYEKL. Trimming shortened V by 1 base and J by 4 bases, and 10 bases separated the two germline ends. The CDR3 bases are TGCGCCAGCAGCCAAGTACGGGCGGGCACTGAAGCTTTCTTT. This codes for CASSQVRAGTEAFF.

This clonotype was counted only a few times. The rearrangement joins TRBV7-3 to TRBJ2-6; D is possibly TRBD2 (5 bases). Germline V gene lookup returns CDR1 SGHTA and CDR2 FQGTGA. V was clipped by 5 bases and J by 4 bases, with 12 bases between them. The CDR3 is 15 residues long. The CDR3 sequence: CASSPDFIGANVLTF. The CDR3 DNA is TGTGCCAGCAGCCCGGACTTTATCGGGGCCAACGTCCTGACTTTC.

In this sample, this clonotype turned up many times. CDR3 in DNA: TGCGCCAGCAGCCAAAGCCATTCCGGGTCTTACTACGAGCAGTACTTC. This encodes CASSQSHSGSYYEQYF. The chain links TRBV4-1 to TRBJ2-7; D unresolved. In germline, CDR1 is MGHRA, CDR2 YSYEKL. The CDR3 is 16 amino acids. V dropped 2 bases and J dropped 3 bases, with 17 bases sitting between them.

There are many counts of this clonotype. This chain uses TRBV9 with TRBJ2-5; TRBD1 matches 9 bases. Trimming cost V 4 bases and J 4 bases; bases outside gene matches: 5. The CDR3 totals 14 residues. Germline values: CDR1 SGDLS, CDR2 YYNGEE. The CDR3 reads CASSFTGGPETQYF. CDR3 coding DNA: TGTGCCAGCAGCTTCACAGGGGGCCCAGAGACCCAGTACTTC.

V is TRBV9 and J is TRBJ2-5, with TRBD1 matching 8 bases. Germline V gives CDR1 SGDLS, CDR2 YYNGEE. The trim removed 1 base at V and 5 bases at J, leaving 13 bases unmatched. The CDR3 loop spans 17 amino acids. DNA for the CDR3: TGTGCCAGCAGCGTAAGTCTCGAAGGACAGGGTTCCGAGACCCAGTACTTC. Its protein is CASSVSLEGQGSETQYF.

This clonotype showed up just a few times. The genes are TRBV6-6 and TRBJ2-7; either TRBD1 or TRBD2 may supply D (5 bases each). Trimming removed 0 bases at V and 2 bases at J, with 14 bases between. The CDR3 runs to 16 residues. CDR1 MNHNY and CDR2 SVGAGI come from the germline V gene (reference sequence). Written as DNA, the CDR3 is TGTGCCAGCAGTTACTCAGGAGGCAGACAGACCTACGAGCAGTACTTC. Translating gives CASSYSGGRQTYEQYF.

The chain links TRBV11-2 to TRBJ2-1; 9 bases match TRBD2. The CDR3 has 16 residues. Trimming cost V 0 bases and J 6 bases; bases outside gene matches: 6. From germline, CDR1 is SGHAT and CDR2 FQNNGV. CDR3 DNA sequence: TGTGCCAGCAGCTTAGATCAAGCGGGGGGCAGCAATGAGCAGTTCTTC. This gives the protein CASSLDQAGGSNEQFF.

This clonotype was seen only a few times. The J gene is TRBJ1-1, the V gene TRBV19; no reliable D call. The CDR3 spans 15 residues. Germline V CDR1 and CDR2: LNHDA, SQIVND (reference sequence). Trimming took off 2 bases at V and 5 bases at J, with 15 bases between the two ends. The CDR3 reads CASSIRGSTRTEAFF. The DNA for the CDR3 is TGTGCCAGTAGTATAAGAGGGTCGACGCGGACTGAAGCTTTCTTT.

The chain employs TRBV7-9 and TRBJ1-6; TRBD1 matches at 7 bases. The V gene's germline CDR1 is SEHNR and CDR2 FQNEAQ (reference sequence). Trimming at V came to 3 bases and at J to 10 bases, leaving 9 bases not matched to a gene. The CDR3 has 15 amino acids. CDR3 amino acids: CASSLTGHERSPLHF. CDR3 DNA: TGTGCCAGCAGCTTGACAGGGCACGAGAGATCACCCCTCCACTTT.

This clonotype has a handful of counts. The chain uses TRBV20-1 and TRBJ2-1; maybe TRBD2 (6 bases). V was trimmed by 0 bases and J by 4 bases, leaving 10 bases between them. The CDR3 totals 14 residues. From germline, CDR1 is DFQATT and CDR2 SNEGSKA (reference sequence). For the CDR3, the DNA is TGCAGTGCTAGAGATTCGGGAGAGTACAATGAGCAGTTCTTC. Its translation: CSARDSGEYNEQFF.